The 25 T cell receptor beta chains presented below share a single source sample, sequenced in a study of identical twins (dated by TCRdb to between 2015 and 2016). Libraries were constructed by 5' RACE. Data came from an Illumina HiSeq 2000. TCRdb reprocessed the public reads (quality trimming at Q25 with fastp, clone calling with MiXCR) and kept in-frame beta chains. Under each unique CDR3 protein, matching rows form one entry showing the most common genes and DNA. The sample data list about 890,000 distinct CDR3 sequences, and around 12% of these were observed just once. The ten largest clones take up 1.5% to 2% of the sample. The data were also submitted as part of a second study, on yellow fever vaccine responses in identical twins.

What was sequenced was PBMCs. The origin of the receptors is a woman between 18 and 29 years old in good health.

The chain recombines TRBV15 with TRBJ2-7, with 8 bases that match TRBD1. The CDR3 is made up of 15 amino acids. Trimming at V came to 1 base and at J to 3 bases, leaving 5 bases not matched to a gene. The germline V gene has CDR1 LNHNV and CDR2 YYDKDF (reference sequence). The CDR3 is CATSRGTGKNYEQYV. The CDR3 DNA reads as TGTGCCACCAGCAGAGGGACAGGGAAAAACTACGAGCAGTACGTC.

The chain employs TRBV18 and TRBJ2-7; the D gene is possibly TRBD2 (6 bases). Per germline, CDR1 KGHSH and CDR2 LQKENI. The V end was cut by 3 bases, the J end by 3 bases, with 12 bases between. This CDR3 is built from 14 residues. The CDR3 sequence: CASSPEGRNYEQYF. CDR3 coding DNA: TGTGCCAGCTCACCGGAGGGAAGAAACTACGAGCAGTACTTC.

The chain employs TRBV5-5 and TRBJ2-2; D perhaps matches TRBD2 (6 bases). Germline loops: CDR1 SGHKS, CDR2 YYEKEE (reference sequence). The CDR3 is 12 amino acids. Trimming left V 3 bases short and J 7 bases short, with 7 bases between. The CDR3 region is CASSWGDGELFF. The DNA of the CDR3 is TGTGCCAGCAGCTGGGGGGACGGGGAGCTGTTTTTT.

The sample holds many counts of this clonotype. This rearrangement joins TRBV9 to TRBJ2-1; a weak D match, TRBD2 (6 bases). Germline V gene lookup returns CDR1 SGDLS and CDR2 YYNGEE. V was cut by 0 bases and J by 2 bases, with 9 bases left in between. The CDR3 is made up of 15 amino acids. CDR3: CASSVAGVTYNEQFF. CDR3 sequence (DNA): TGTGCCAGCAGCGTAGCGGGAGTTACCTACAATGAGCAGTTCTTC.

This clonotype was seen more than once but under ten times. The J gene is TRBJ2-3, the V gene TRBV12-3 or TRBV12-4, with 11 bases identical to TRBD2. The CDR3 has 17 residues. V lost 5 bases, J lost 7 bases, and 14 bases stayed unmatched. CDR3 in amino acids: CASSPRRIAGGPHTQYF. Written as DNA, the CDR3 is TGTGCCAGCAGTCCTCGTAGGATAGCGGGGGGGCCACATACGCAGTATTTT.

This clonotype has a handful of counts. V is TRBV2 and J is TRBJ2-3, with TRBD2 as a possible D gene (6 bases). Between the trimmed V and J ends, which lost 8 bases and 0 bases, there was a span of 18 bases. The germline gives CDR1 SNHLY, CDR2 FYNNEI. This CDR3 is 16 amino acids long. The CDR3 reads CASPTVRGVSTDTQYF. The CDR3 DNA is TGTGCCAGCCCGACGGTGCGGGGAGTAAGCACAGATACGCAGTATTTT.

The chain recombines TRBV5-6 with TRBJ1-5; perhaps TRBD1 as D (5 bases). In germline, CDR1 is SGHDT, CDR2 YYEEEE. Trimming took off 2 bases at V and 3 bases at J, with 9 bases between the two ends. CDR3 length equals 14 residues. Here the CDR3 DNA reads TGTGCCAGCAGCTTTGGAGGGGCCAATCAGCCCCAGCATTTT. This encodes CASSFGGANQPQHF.

The chain couples TRBV27 to TRBJ2-1; no definite D call. CDR1 and CDR2 (germline): MNHEY, SMNVEV (reference sequence). The CDR3 runs 17 residues. Trimming removed 4 bases at V and 3 bases at J, with 19 bases between. The CDR3 sequence is CASSSNSWIANYNEQFF. CDR3 coding DNA: TGTGCCAGCAGTTCAAACTCCTGGATAGCAAACTACAATGAGCAGTTCTTC.

This clonotype was observed many times. This chain links TRBV3-1 with TRBJ2-1; 9 bases match TRBD2. This CDR3 spans 14 amino acids. With 5 bases clipped from V and 5 bases from J, the junction kept 4 bases outside the gene matches. Per the germline V gene, CDR1 is LGHDT and CDR2 is YNNKEL (reference sequence). CDR3 bases: TGTGCCAGCAGCGCGAGACTAGCGGACAATGAGCAGTTCTTC. Translation: CASSARLADNEQFF.

This clonotype was counted a few times. J is TRBJ2-3 and V is TRBV10-3, with D perhaps matching TRBD1 (5 bases). The CDR3 is made up of 13 amino acids. CDR1 and CDR2 (germline): ENHRY, SYGVKD. V shed 0 bases and J shed 10 bases, with 11 bases lying between them. CDR3 DNA sequence: TGTGCCATCAGTGAGTCGAGCCAGGGCGCGCAGTATTTT. Its protein is CAISESSQGAQYF.

The chain is built from TRBV12-3 or TRBV12-4 and TRBJ1-1; 11 bases fit TRBD1. With V trimmed by 6 bases and J by 2 bases, 5 bases remained unmatched. The CDR3 loop spans 15 amino acids. CDR3 protein: CASRRDRGDNTEAFF. The CDR3 DNA reads TGTGCCAGCAGAAGGGACAGGGGGGATAACACTGAAGCTTTCTTT.

The rearrangement uses TRBV2 and TRBJ2-7, with 10 bases lining up with TRBD1. CDR1 and CDR2 (germline): SNHLY, FYNNEI. The V gene end was trimmed by 8 bases and the J gene end by 5 bases; junction bases not matched to a gene: 12. The CDR3 is made up of 15 amino acids. The CDR3 spells CASCGEPGQGNEQYF. The CDR3, as DNA: TGTGCCAGCTGCGGTGAACCGGGACAGGGGAACGAGCAGTACTTC.

The rearrangement joins TRBV4-1 to TRBJ1-1; D is uncertain. V was cut by 0 bases and J by 7 bases, with 9 bases left in between. The length of the CDR3 is 13 residues. Germline V lookup: CDR1 MGHRA, CDR2 YSYEKL. The CDR3 is CASSQDNSNEAFF. The CDR3 DNA follows: TGCGCCAGCAGCCAAGATAACAGTAATGAAGCTTTCTTT.

The gene calls are TRBV11-3 and TRBJ2-5; TRBD1 agrees at 8 bases. V was clipped by 4 bases and J by 5 bases; unmatched bases: 9. CDR3 length equals 15 residues. Germline CDR1 is SGHNT and CDR2 is YENEEA. CDR3 protein: CASSSQGALSETQYF. CDR3 DNA sequence: TGTGCCAGCAGCTCCCAGGGGGCACTGTCGGAGACCCAGTACTTC.

A single count supports this clonotype. The chain recombines TRBV20-1 with TRBJ2-7; D possibly corresponds to TRBD2 (5 bases). CDR1 and CDR2 (germline): DFQATT, SNEGSKA (reference sequence). The CDR3 totals 15 residues. V was trimmed by 2 bases and J by 2 bases, leaving 16 bases between them. The CDR3 DNA reads TGCAGTGCTAGAAACCCACAGCGGACTCCCTACGAGCAGTACTTC. This gives the protein CSARNPQRTPYEQYF.

The CDR3 here is CASSLRLAGGVASNTGELFF. The CDR3 DNA follows: TGTGCCAGCAGCTTAAGGCTAGCGGGGGGAGTCGCCTCGAACACCGGGGAGCTGTTTTTT. The rearrangement links TRBV11-1 to TRBJ2-2; TRBD2 agrees at 11 bases. This CDR3 comprises 20 residues. The germline V gene encodes CDR1 SGHAT and CDR2 FQDESV (reference sequence). Trimming took 2 bases from V and 0 from J; bases not matched to a gene: 11.

Details on this clonotype: Mismatch with germline at one junction end may stem from a read error. The gene calls are TRBV29-1 and TRBJ1-1; 9 bases align to TRBD1. Germline assignment: CDR1 SQVTM and CDR2 ANQGSEA. The CDR3 spans 14 residues. CDR3 loop: CSVEGTGLRTEAFF. CDR3 nucleotides: TGCAGCGTCGAAGGGACAGGGCTTAGGACTGAAGCTTTCTTT.

This clonotype was counted a few times. The chain carries TRBV20-1 and TRBJ2-1; 15 bases fit TRBD2. Germline values: CDR1 DFQATT, CDR2 SNEGSKA (reference sequence). The CDR3 consists of 15 residues. Trimming cost V 8 bases and J 2 bases; bases outside gene matches: 4. This chain's CDR3 is CSTRTSGGAYNEQFF. CDR3 sequence (DNA): TGCAGTACCCGGACTAGCGGGGGGGCCTACAATGAGCAGTTCTTC.

V is TRBV3-1 and J is TRBJ1-2, with 9 bases lining up with TRBD1. The germline V gene encodes CDR1 LGHDT and CDR2 YNNKEL (reference sequence). J gave up 6 bases and V 3 bases, and 8 bases lay outside the gene matches. This CDR3 spans 15 amino acids. The CDR3 DNA follows: TGTGCCAGCAGCCAGCCGGACAGGGGTTCCGATGGCTACACCTTC. It yields the protein CASSQPDRGSDGYTF.

Only a few counts were recorded for this clonotype. V gene TRBV7-8 combines with J gene TRBJ1-1; 9 nucleotides line up with TRBD1. Germline assignment: CDR1 SGHVS and CDR2 FQNEAQ. The CDR3 contains 17 residues. With V trimmed by 2 bases and J by 3 bases, 10 bases remained unmatched. CDR3 amino acids: CASSLRGQGMVYTEAFF. In DNA form, the CDR3 reads TGTGCCAGCAGCTTAAGGGGACAGGGTATGGTGTACACTGAAGCTTTCTTT.

This clonotype has just a few counts. The chain combines TRBV20-1 with TRBJ1-2; no definite D call. Trimming removed 3 bases at V and 2 bases at J, with 10 bases between. The germline V gene has CDR1 DFQATT and CDR2 SNEGSKA (reference sequence). The CDR3 spans 13 residues. The CDR3 DNA reads TGCAGTGCTAGGAGGACGGAGAACTATGGCTACACCTTC. This sequence encodes CSARRTENYGYTF.

The table lists this clonotype with a few counts. This chain uses TRBV28 with TRBJ2-7; D gene uncertain. This CDR3 has 13 amino acids. CDR1 and CDR2 (germline): MDHEN, SYDVKM. V gave up 8 bases and J gave up 2 bases, with 13 bases separating them. CDR3 DNA: TGTGCCAGCCGCTTGCAGGCAACCTACGAGCAGTACTTC. It specifies CASRLQATYEQYF.

This clonotype was observed at least ten times. The chain uses TRBV29-1 and TRBJ1-1; D is uncertain. V shed 6 bases and J shed 0 bases, with 8 bases lying between them. The germline V gene has CDR1 SQVTM and CDR2 ANQGSEA. The CDR3 consists of 12 residues. The CDR3 sequence is CSVLGLNTEAFF. As DNA, the CDR3 is TGCAGCGTGTTAGGTCTGAACACTGAAGCTTTCTTT.

V is TRBV12-3 or TRBV12-4 and J is TRBJ2-3, with TRBD2 matching over 7 bases. The CDR3 loop spans 16 amino acids. Trimming at V came to 7 bases and at J to 2 bases, leaving 12 bases not matched to a gene. The DNA of the CDR3 is TGTGCCAGCATCTCCCTCCCTAGCGGATCCACAGATACGCAGTATTTT. Its translation is CASISLPSGSTDTQYF.

This chain connects TRBV19 to TRBJ1-5, with D unclear. V was pared by 3 bases and J by 4 bases, with 7 bases between. The CDR3 is made up of 13 amino acids. Germline V CDR1 and CDR2: LNHDA, SQIVND (reference sequence). Written as DNA, the CDR3 is TGTGCCAGTAGTATGAGTAAGAATCAGCCCCAGCATTTT. This gives the protein CASSMSKNQPQHF.